These 14 T cell receptor beta chains were all obtained from the same sample, sequenced in a study of molecular identifiers for immune sequencing clone quantification. TCRdb recomputed calls from the PCR reads with MiXCR, one row per CDR3 protein. The sample holds about 640,000 distinct CDR3 sequences, roughly 21% seen once. Material for sequencing was naive CD8+ T cells from blood, with Jurkat cell RNA spiked in. Specified subset: FACS-sorted CD8+CD4-CCR7+CD45RA+ naive T cells. The receptor set was obtained from a human donor in good health. Some libraries in this study had Jurkat cell RNA spiked in.

This clonotype was detected only a few times. The V call is TRBV20-1, the J call TRBJ2-7, with D maybe TRBD1 (6 bases). The germline CDR1 and CDR2 sequences are DFQATT and SNEGSKA (reference sequence). The V end was cut by 6 bases, the J end by 3 bases, with 15 bases between. The CDR3 loop spans 13 amino acids. CDR3 sequence: CSAIPPGDYEQYF. In nucleotides, the CDR3 is TGCAGTGCCATACCCCCAGGGGACTACGAGCAGTACTTC.

This clonotype showed up just a few times. This chain connects TRBV9 to TRBJ1-1; weak D call: TRBD1 (6 bases). The CDR3 is 13 residues long. Trimming cost V 5 bases and J 8 bases, with 16 bases left between them. CDR1 and CDR2 (germline): SGDLS, YYNGEE. In nucleotides, the CDR3 is TGTGCCAGCAGACCTACGGGGGCAGGGGAAGCTTTCTTT. Protein: CASRPTGAGEAFF.

As regards this clonotype: It may be a read error: a sequence one base away is much more abundant. This chain uses TRBV27 with TRBJ1-2; TRBD1 might be the D (6 bases). The CDR3 contains 16 residues. The V and J ends lost 11 bases and 2 bases respectively, with 24 bases between them. Germline-derived CDR1 and CDR2 are MNHEY and SMNVEV (reference sequence). The CDR3, as DNA: TGTGCCTGCTCAATTCGAGGCGGGGGCCTAAACTATGGCTACACCTTC. Its protein product is CACSIRGGGLNYGYTF.

This clonotype was counted ten times or more. The chain has TRBV7-9 and TRBJ1-1; 7 nucleotides match TRBD1. The CDR3 has 18 amino acids. J lost 3 bases, V lost 5 bases, and 18 bases had no gene match. Germline V gene lookup returns CDR1 SEHNR and CDR2 FQNEAQ (reference sequence). The CDR3 DNA reads TGTGCCAGCAGCAATACTTACAGGGGCCTCGAATTGTACACTGAAGCTTTCTTT. Translation: CASSNTYRGLELYTEAFF.

This clonotype has at least ten counts. The chain joins TRBV2 to TRBJ2-7; D may correspond to TRBD1 or TRBD2 (5 bases each). Deletions cut 4 bases from V and 0 bases from J, with 7 bases between. Per the germline V gene, CDR1 is SNHLY and CDR2 is FYNNEI. The CDR3 is made up of 13 amino acids. The CDR3 protein is CASSGGDSYEQYF. CDR3 coding DNA: TGTGCCAGCAGTGGAGGGGACTCCTACGAGCAGTACTTC.

At least ten counts were recorded for this clonotype. The chain joins TRBV6-5 to TRBJ2-3, with unresolved D. Trimming shortened V by 6 bases and J by 2 bases, and 9 bases separated the two germline ends. The CDR3 consists of 13 residues. The germline gives CDR1 MNHEY, CDR2 SVGAGI. CDR3 sequence: CASSYQVTDTQYF. The CDR3, as DNA: TGTGCCAGCAGCTACCAGGTCACAGATACGCAGTATTTT.

In this sample, this clonotype turned up a few times. The CDR3 protein is CASSSWDRVNTGELFF. For the CDR3, the DNA is TGTGCCAGTAGTTCCTGGGACAGGGTGAACACCGGGGAGCTGTTTTTT. The rearrangement links TRBV19 to TRBJ2-2; TRBD1 aligns across 9 bases. CDR3 length: 16 residues. The V gene's germline CDR1 is LNHDA and CDR2 SQIVND (reference sequence). V lost 5 bases, J lost 1 base, and 5 bases stayed unmatched.

Regarding this clonotype: Mismatch with germline at one junction end may stem from a read error. The V and J genes are TRBV29-1 and TRBJ2-1, with 10 bases aligning to TRBD2. The CDR3 has 17 amino acids. Germline CDR1 reads SQVTM; CDR2 reads ANQGSEA. The CDR3 DNA is TGCAGCGCTGAAGGTCCGGGGCTAGCGGGAGAGATGAATGAGCAGTTCTTC. Its translation: CSAEGPGLAGEMNEQFF.

This clonotype has a count of ten or more. The CDR3 bases are TGTGCCAGCAGCCATGGGACAGGGGGCTACGAGCAGTACTTC. Protein product: CASSHGTGGYEQYF. The rearrangement joins TRBV14 to TRBJ2-7, with TRBD1 matching 11 bases. J was trimmed by 3 bases and V by 3 bases; bases with no gene match: 1. Germline loops: CDR1 SGHDN, CDR2 FVKESK. The CDR3 spans 14 residues. The full variable domain, rest sourced from reference TRBV14 and TRBJ2-7, is EAGVTQFPSHSVIEKGQTVTLRCDPISGHDNLYWYRRVMGKEIKFLLHFVKESKQDESGMPNNRFLAERTGGTYSTLKVQPAELEDSGVYFCASSHGTGGYEQYFGPGTRLTVT.

This clonotype occurred many times. The chain has TRBV9 and TRBJ2-6; 8 bases map to TRBD1. The length of the CDR3 is 18 residues. Unmatched junction bases numbered 8, after V lost 3 bases and J lost 0 bases. Germline CDR1 is SGDLS and CDR2 is YYNGEE. The chain's CDR3 is CASSDDRGPTSGANVLTF. CDR3 sequence (DNA): TGTGCCAGCAGCGATGACAGGGGCCCTACCTCTGGGGCCAACGTCCTGACTTTC.

As to this clonotype: This is likely a read error, given that the CDR3 carries no conserved phenylalanine or tryptophan at its end. The chain has TRBV11-2 and TRBJ2-5; possibly TRBD1 or TRBD2 for D (5 bases each). The CDR3 is 16 residues long. V was cut by 4 bases and J by 2 bases, with 17 bases left in between. Germline V gives CDR1 SGHAT, CDR2 FQNNGV. The CDR3: CASSSVGELNQETQYI. The CDR3 nucleotides are TGTGCCAGCAGCTCCGTGGGGGAGTTAAATCAAGAGACCCAGTACATC.

The J gene is TRBJ2-6, the V gene TRBV15, with 8 bases matching TRBD2. V shed 5 bases, J shed 0 bases, and the junction held 12 bases outside the gene matches. Germline CDR1 LNHNV, CDR2 YYDKDF (reference sequence). The CDR3 runs 19 residues. CDR3 bases: TGTGCCACCAGCGGAGCTAACCGGGGGGGGCCCTCTGGGGCCAACGTCCTGACTTTC. Translating it yields CATSGANRGGPSGANVLTF.

This clonotype has a handful of counts. The chain joins TRBV6-5 to TRBJ1-4, with D perhaps matching TRBD1 (5 bases). The germline V gene has CDR1 MNHEY and CDR2 SVGAGI. The CDR3 is 13 amino acids. Between the trimmed V and J ends, which lost 0 bases and 11 bases, there was a span of 10 bases. CDR3 sequence reads: CASSYSGGGKLFF. The CDR3 bases are TGTGCCAGCAGTTACTCGGGGGGGGGGAAACTGTTTTTT.

This clonotype was found many times. In nucleotides, the CDR3 is TGCAGTGCTAGTTATGGTTCCTACGAGCAGTACTTC. It codes for CSASYGSYEQYF. The chain carries TRBV20-1 and TRBJ2-7, with unresolved D. The CDR3 extends over 12 amino acids. Germline-derived CDR1 and CDR2 are DFQATT and SNEGSKA (reference sequence). Deletions cut 3 bases from V and 1 base from J, with 7 bases between.